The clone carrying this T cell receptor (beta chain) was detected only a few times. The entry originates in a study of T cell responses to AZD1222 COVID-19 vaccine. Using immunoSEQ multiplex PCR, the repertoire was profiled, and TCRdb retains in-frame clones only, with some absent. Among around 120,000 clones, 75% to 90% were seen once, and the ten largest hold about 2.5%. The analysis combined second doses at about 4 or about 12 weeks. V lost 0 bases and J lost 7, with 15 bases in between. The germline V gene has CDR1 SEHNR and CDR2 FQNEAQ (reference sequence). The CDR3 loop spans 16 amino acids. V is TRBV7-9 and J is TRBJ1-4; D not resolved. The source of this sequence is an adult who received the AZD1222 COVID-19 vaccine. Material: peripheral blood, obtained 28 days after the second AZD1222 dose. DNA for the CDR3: TGTGCCAGCAGCTTAGCTATTCAGCCATGGATTGAAAAACTGTTTTTT. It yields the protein CASSLAIQPWIEKLFF.